These 32 T cell receptor beta chains share one sample of origin, sequenced in a study of response to subunit inactivated influenza vaccine. TCRdb itself ran the RT-PCR reads through MiXCR, one entry per CDR3 protein. The table lists fewer than 600,000 distinct CDR3 sequences, approximately 7.2% of them singletons. The material was PBMCs from blood, obtained 23 months after vaccination. The receptors stem from a man between 50 and 75 years old who received an inactivated influenza vaccine.

This clonotype was picked up a small number of times. The V call is TRBV5-1, the J call TRBJ1-2; no clear D gene. Germline assignment: CDR1 SGHRS and CDR2 YFSETQ. This CDR3 is 14 amino acids long. Trimming took off 0 bases at V and 4 bases at J, with 10 bases between the two ends. The CDR3 DNA is TGCGCCAGCAGCTTGGAGGGCAGTTCCTATGGCTACACCTTC. This translates into CASSLEGSSYGYTF.

This clonotype was observed at least ten times. The V gene is TRBV11-2, the J gene TRBJ2-3; TRBD2 might be the D (6 bases). Trimming shortened V by 2 bases and J by 1 base, and 22 bases separated the two germline ends. This CDR3 comprises 19 residues. Germline lookup yields CDR1 SGHAT and CDR2 FQNNGV. CDR3 residues: CASSLPQEEVSGCTDTQYF. DNA for the CDR3: TGTGCCAGCAGCTTACCCCAGGAGGAGGTTAGCGGATGCACAGATACGCAGTATTTT.

The sample holds a few counts of this clonotype. This chain joins TRBV7-2 and TRBJ2-7, with 8 bases that match TRBD1. V dropped 3 bases and J dropped 1; count of bases not matched to a gene: 2. The germline V gene encodes CDR1 SGHTA and CDR2 FQGNSA. This CDR3 region has 14 residues. In nucleotides, the CDR3 is TGTGCCAGCAGCTTGACAGGGGAGTCCTACGAGCAGTACTTC. It encodes CASSLTGESYEQYF.

This clonotype was seen ten or more times. The CDR3 here is CASSYAQGVSNVLTF. Here the CDR3 DNA reads TGTGCCAGCAGTTACGCACAGGGAGTTTCCAACGTCCTGACTTTC. The V gene is TRBV6-5, the J gene TRBJ2-6; tentatively, D is TRBD1 (6 bases). The V end was cut by 2 bases, the J end by 8 bases, with 13 bases between. CDR1 is MNHEY and CDR2 is SVGAGI in the germline V gene. CDR3 length: 15 residues.

The table lists this clonotype with a few counts. The chain combines TRBV20-1 with TRBJ2-7, with 7 bases matching TRBD1. From germline, CDR1 is DFQATT and CDR2 SNEGSKA (reference sequence). V shed 4 bases, J shed 6 bases, and the junction held 12 bases outside the gene matches. The CDR3 length is 14 residues. Here the CDR3 DNA reads TGCAGTGCTAACCCCCTTGGGACAGATGGCGAGCAGTACTTC. Encoded protein: CSANPLGTDGEQYF.

This chain uses TRBV5-1 with TRBJ2-7; 12 bases agree with TRBD2. CDR1 SGHRS and CDR2 YFSETQ come from the germline V gene. The J segment lost 3 bases and the V segment lost 4 bases, leaving 5 bases of the junction unmatched. The CDR3 is 15 amino acids. The CDR3 nucleotides read TGCGCCAGCAGCGAGGGACTAGCGGGCCTCTACGAGCAGTACTTC. This gives the protein CASSEGLAGLYEQYF.

This clonotype was counted many times. The rearrangement links TRBV5-1 to TRBJ1-1, with D unclear. CDR1 is SGHRS and CDR2 is YFSETQ in the germline V gene. The CDR3 is made up of 16 amino acids. V dropped 0 bases and J dropped 0 bases, with 12 bases sitting between them. CDR3: CASSLVVGRVNTEAFF. The CDR3 DNA is TGCGCCAGCAGCTTGGTAGTAGGGAGGGTGAACACTGAAGCTTTCTTT.

This clonotype has just one count. The chain has TRBV12-3 or TRBV12-4 and TRBJ1-4, with TRBD1 matching 8 bases. Trimming at V came to 4 bases and at J to 1 base, leaving 14 bases not matched to a gene. CDR3 length equals 19 residues. Here the CDR3 reads CASSSTGGAGGLTNEKLFF. The CDR3 nucleotides read TGTGCCAGCAGTTCCACCGGAGGGGCAGGGGGCTTAACTAATGAAAAACTGTTTTTT.

The chain couples TRBV6-2 or TRBV6-3 to TRBJ2-1; D is possibly TRBD1 (5 bases). The CDR3 totals 16 residues. Germline loops: CDR1 MNHEY, CDR2 SVGEGT. Trimming cost V 2 bases and J 0 bases, with 11 bases left between them. CDR3 residues: CASSYGARYSYNEQFF. CDR3 bases: TGTGCCAGCAGTTACGGGGCCAGGTACTCCTACAATGAGCAGTTCTTC.

The V gene is TRBV10-3, the J gene TRBJ1-5; D is undetermined. Germline values: CDR1 ENHRY, CDR2 SYGVKD. Trimming pared 7 bases from V and 1 base from J, leaving 5 bases between. This CDR3 has 12 amino acids. In nucleotides, the CDR3 is TGTGCCATCAAAGACAGCAATCAGCCCCAGCATTTT. Protein: CAIKDSNQPQHF.

This clonotype has only a few counts. This chain uses TRBV6-1 with TRBJ2-2; TRBD2 aligns across 10 bases. V shed 6 bases and J 1 base; nucleotides not matched to a gene: 5. The CDR3 spans 16 residues. Germline-derived CDR1 and CDR2 are MNHNS and SASEGT. The CDR3 protein is CASSQGTSVNTGELFF. The CDR3 region has the DNA TGTGCCAGCAGCCAAGGGACTAGCGTGAACACCGGGGAGCTGTTTTTT.

This clonotype was observed many times. J is TRBJ2-2 and V is TRBV15, with D unclear. The germline CDR1 and CDR2 sequences are LNHNV and YYDKDF (reference sequence). V was pared by 0 bases and J by 1 base, with 18 bases between. The CDR3 covers 19 residues. CDR3 sequence reads: CATSRDVIRSGWNTGELFF. The CDR3, as DNA: TGTGCCACCAGCAGAGACGTCATTCGGTCAGGCTGGAACACCGGGGAGCTGTTTTTT.

This clonotype was detected ten times or more. The chain recombines TRBV20-1 with TRBJ2-7; TRBD2 agrees at 16 bases. The CDR3 length is 18 residues. CDR1 and CDR2 from the germline V gene are DFQATT and SNEGSKA (reference sequence). V lost 3 bases to trimming and J lost 0 bases; unmatched junction nucleotides: 8. Here the CDR3 reads CSASGGLAGGGNSYEQYF. As DNA, the CDR3 is TGCAGTGCTAGCGGGGGACTAGCGGGAGGGGGAAACTCCTACGAGCAGTACTTC.

This clonotype was detected only a few times. The rearrangement links TRBV7-2 to TRBJ2-3; D is possibly TRBD2 (5 bases). V was trimmed by 5 bases and J by 3 bases, leaving 12 bases between them. CDR3 length equals 14 residues. In germline, CDR1 is SGHTA, CDR2 FQGNSA. The CDR3 region is CASSRGPATDTQYF. CDR3 DNA: TGTGCCAGCAGCCGGGGTCCAGCAACAGATACGCAGTATTTT.

This clonotype was counted ten times or more. J is TRBJ2-1 and V is TRBV3-1, with D tentatively TRBD2 (6 bases). Germline V gene lookup returns CDR1 LGHDT and CDR2 YNNKEL (reference sequence). This CDR3 has 16 amino acids. The ends were cut back, 1 base at V and 6 bases at J, with 16 bases in the middle. As DNA, the CDR3 is TGTGCCAGCAGCCAAGCTCTGGGACTCCAGGGCAATGAGCAGTTCTTC. This encodes CASSQALGLQGNEQFF.

The chain joins TRBV6-5 to TRBJ2-5, with a tentative D call TRBD2 (6 bases). V dropped 0 bases and J dropped 10 bases, with 18 bases sitting between them. The CDR3 is made up of 15 amino acids. Germline CDR1 MNHEY, CDR2 SVGAGI. The CDR3, as DNA: TGTGCCAGCAGTTACTCGGTTAGCGGCGCACGGATCCAGTACTTC. Translation gives CASSYSVSGARIQYF.

This clonotype was seen only a few times. DNA of the CDR3: TGTGCCAGCAGCACCACCGTTAATTCACCCCTCCACTTT. Translated, it gives CASSTTVNSPLHF. This sequence joins TRBV7-3 and TRBJ1-6; no clear D. This CDR3 is built from 13 residues. CDR1 is SGHTA and CDR2 is FQGTGA in the germline V gene. V lost 5 bases and J lost 6, with 8 bases in between.

This clonotype appeared a few times. V is TRBV10-3 and J is TRBJ2-5; D is possibly TRBD2 (5 bases). V was cut by 1 base and J by 4 bases, with 10 bases left in between. The CDR3 totals 14 residues. The germline V gene has CDR1 ENHRY and CDR2 SYGVKD. Here the CDR3 DNA reads TGTGCCATCAGTGAGTTCGCGGGCGGAGAGACCCAGTACTTC. Encoded protein: CAISEFAGGETQYF.

This clonotype turned up a few times. The rearrangement uses TRBV4-3 and TRBJ2-4; D is unresolved. V lost 0 bases and J lost 1, with 10 bases in between. The CDR3 totals 16 residues. Per the germline V gene, CDR1 is LGHNA and CDR2 is YSLEER. The CDR3 nucleotides are TGCGCCAGCAGCCAAGATTTCACAGAGGCCAAAAACATTCAGTACTTC. It codes for CASSQDFTEAKNIQYF.

There are a few counts of this clonotype. The chain is built from TRBV4-2 and TRBJ2-3; D is perhaps TRBD1 (6 bases). Germline CDR1 is LGHNA and CDR2 is YNFKEQ. This CDR3 is built from 15 residues. V gave up 6 bases and J gave up 0 bases, with 13 bases separating them. For the CDR3, the DNA is TGTGCCAGCAGACGGACAGCCCTTAGCACAGATACGCAGTATTTT. This gives the protein CASRRTALSTDTQYF.

This clonotype was observed a handful of times. The chain has TRBV12-3 or TRBV12-4 and TRBJ2-3; 7 bases match TRBD1. The CDR3 loop spans 15 amino acids. The ends lost 2 bases at V and 8 bases at J; junction bases unmatched: 10. CDR3 nucleotide sequence: TGTGCCAGCAGTTTACGGTCAGGGGGTTTTGGTACGCAGTATTTT. Its translation is CASSLRSGGFGTQYF.

This clonotype was counted only a few times. V usage is TRBV20-1 and J usage is TRBJ2-5; 9 nucleotides agree with TRBD1. Germline CDR1 reads DFQATT; CDR2 reads SNEGSKA (reference sequence). The CDR3 has 15 amino acids. Losses at the gene ends were 2 bases for V and 5 bases for J; bases not matched to a gene: 9. The CDR3 DNA reads TGCAGTGCTAGACGATTAACAGGGGGCGAGGAGACCCAGTACTTC. Translated, it gives CSARRLTGGEETQYF.

This clonotype was counted between two and nine times. This sequence joins TRBV12-3 or TRBV12-4 and TRBJ1-1, with D possibly TRBD1 on 5 matching bases. This CDR3 spans 15 amino acids. The germline V and J ends were trimmed by 4 bases and 2 bases, with 14 bases remaining between them. This CDR3 reads CASSSSDRGNTEAFF. The CDR3 nucleotides read TGTGCCAGCAGTTCGTCCGACAGAGGAAACACTGAAGCTTTCTTT.

This clonotype was counted many times. The V and J genes are TRBV20-1 and TRBJ2-3; TRBD2 matches 10 bases. V gave up 3 bases and J gave up 0 bases; unmatched junction bases: 9. From germline, CDR1 is DFQATT and CDR2 SNEGSKA (reference sequence). This CDR3 comprises 17 residues. CDR3 sequence (DNA): TGCAGTGCTAGCTCCACTAGCGGGGACAAGAGCACAGATACGCAGTATTTT. Translation: CSASSTSGDKSTDTQYF.

The chain has TRBV3-1 and TRBJ2-7; either TRBD1 or TRBD2 may fit D (5 bases each). V dropped 0 bases and J dropped 7 bases, with 19 bases sitting between them. The CDR3 is 16 amino acids. Germline CDR1 reads LGHDT; CDR2 reads YNNKEL (reference sequence). The CDR3 sequence: CASSQEIGAPLGEQYF. In nucleotides, the CDR3 is TGTGCCAGCAGCCAAGAAATCGGGGCTCCCTTGGGGGAGCAGTACTTC.

The V gene is TRBV4-1, the J gene TRBJ1-1; no firm D call. Germline CDR1 and CDR2: MGHRA and YSYEKL. The CDR3 covers 14 residues. The V end lost 1 base, the J end lost 8 bases, and 14 bases lay between the germline ends. CDR3 protein: CASSQGNGGVEAFF. Written as DNA, the CDR3 is TGCGCCAGCAGCCAAGGGAACGGCGGGGTCGAAGCTTTCTTT.

This chain uses TRBV24-1 with TRBJ2-3; 10 bases map to TRBD2. The length of the CDR3 is 14 residues. Per the germline V gene, CDR1 is KGHDR and CDR2 is SFDVKD. With 8 bases clipped from V and 1 base from J, the junction kept 2 bases outside the gene matches. The CDR3 bases are TGTGCCACCACTAGCGGGAGAGGCACAGATACGCAGTATTTT. This encodes CATTSGRGTDTQYF.

This clonotype has a count of ten or more. The CDR3 coding sequence is TGCGCCAGCAGCCAATCCCTTCAGGGTACCCTTTTCGAAGCTTTCTTT. Its translation: CASSQSLQGTLFEAFF. This sequence joins TRBV4-1 and TRBJ1-1; perhaps TRBD1 as D (5 bases). CDR1 is MGHRA and CDR2 is YSYEKL in the germline V gene. V was clipped by 2 bases and J by 8 bases, with 21 bases between them. The CDR3 has 16 amino acids.

This clonotype showed up many times. The chain carries TRBV20-1 and TRBJ2-1; 10 bases fit TRBD2. The V gene's germline CDR1 is DFQATT and CDR2 SNEGSKA (reference sequence). There are 14 residues in the CDR3. V dropped 2 bases and J dropped 6; count of bases not matched to a gene: 4. The chain's CDR3 is CSARKREGPNEQFF. The CDR3 coding sequence is TGCAGTGCTAGAAAGCGGGAGGGCCCCAATGAGCAGTTCTTC.

This clonotype has more than one count but fewer than ten. In DNA, the CDR3 is TGCGCCAGCAGCTTGGCCTGGGGGGGGGCCCAAGAGACCCAGTACTTC. As protein: CASSLAWGGAQETQYF. The chain combines TRBV5-1 with TRBJ2-5; tentative D call: TRBD2 (7 bases). V dropped 0 bases and J dropped 1 base, with 13 bases sitting between them. This CDR3 region has 16 residues. From germline, CDR1 is SGHRS and CDR2 YFSETQ.

This clonotype was seen at least ten times. The gene calls are TRBV12-3 or TRBV12-4 and TRBJ2-2; D ambiguous. The length of the CDR3 is 14 residues. V was pared by 6 bases and J by 0 bases, with 8 bases between. The CDR3 DNA is TGTGCCAGCAGGACCGACGCGAACACCGGGGAGCTGTTTTTT. It yields the protein CASRTDANTGELFF.

The chain recombines TRBV9 with TRBJ1-1, with 9 bases aligning to TRBD1. The CDR3 runs to 17 residues. With 4 bases clipped from V and 1 base from J, the junction kept 11 bases outside the gene matches. Germline V gene lookup returns CDR1 SGDLS and CDR2 YYNGEE. The CDR3 DNA reads as TGTGCCAGCAGCCCCGGGACAGGGAGCGATTGGAACACTGAAGCTTTCTTT. Encoded protein: CASSPGTGSDWNTEAFF.